A single sample is the source of the 18 T cell receptor beta chains below, sequenced in a study of T cell changes during pregnancy in multiple sclerosis (dated by TCRdb to the late 2010s). Library preparation was by the immunoSEQ multiplex PCR assay. Imported from immuneACCESS, the table was reduced by TCRdb to in-frame sequences with V and J called. These copies leave out some clones; in studies compared against another copy, an unresolved V gene accounts for under half, and the cause of the remainder is not known. Across this sample there are 40,000 to 45,000 clones, with 85% to 90% seen only once. The leading ten clones occupy about 1.2% of the sample. Material: CD4+ T cells from peripheral blood mononuclear cells, obtained in the first trimester of pregnancy. The receptors derive from a female donor with multiple sclerosis, enrolled in a pregnancy study.

The chain carries TRBV9 and TRBJ2-7; 9 bases are a match to TRBD2. The CDR3 consists of 18 residues. Germline CDR1 SGDLS, CDR2 YYNGEE. The trim removed 0 bases at V and 6 bases at J, leaving 16 bases unmatched. CDR3 bases: TGTGCCAGCAGCGTAGAGAGTAGAGCGGGGGGCCCTCTCAGCGAGCAGTACTTC. This translates into CASSVESRAGGPLSEQYF. Full variable domain (rest looked up from reference TRBV9 and TRBJ2-7): DSGVTQTPKHLITATGQRVTLRCSPRSGDLSVYWYQQSLDQGLQFLIQYYNGEERAKGNILERFSAQQFPDLHSELNLSSLELGDSALYFCASSVESRAGGPLSEQYFGPGTRLTVT.

The gene calls are TRBV18 and TRBJ1-1, with a tentative D call TRBD1 (5 bases). Trimming shortened V by 3 bases and J by 5 bases, and 13 bases separated the two germline ends. Germline values: CDR1 KGHSH, CDR2 LQKENI. This CDR3 has 14 amino acids. Here the CDR3 DNA reads TGTGCCAGCTCACCGACACCAAAGGGGACTGAAGCTTTCTTT. This sequence encodes CASSPTPKGTEAFF.

The V and J genes are TRBV2 and TRBJ2-1; perhaps TRBD2 as D (5 bases). V gave up 6 bases and J gave up 15 bases, with 15 bases separating them. The CDR3 is made up of 11 amino acids. Germline V gives CDR1 SNHLY, CDR2 FYNNEI. For the CDR3, the DNA is TGTGCCAGCAGAGCACTAGGGCAGAGGTTCTTC. This gives the protein CASRALGQRFF.

The V gene is TRBV2, the J gene TRBJ2-7, with D perhaps matching TRBD1 (6 bases). The CDR3 extends over 11 amino acids. The V end lost 6 bases, the J end lost 6 bases, and 9 bases lay between the germline ends. Germline CDR1 and CDR2: SNHLY and FYNNEI. In nucleotides, the CDR3 is TGTGCCAGCAGAACAGGGATCGAGCAGTACTTC. It codes for CASRTGIEQYF.

The V and J genes are TRBV6-1 and TRBJ2-7; 7 bases agree with TRBD2. Germline CDR1 reads MNHNS; CDR2 reads SASEGT. V lost 4 bases and J lost 6; bases outside the gene matches: 6. The CDR3 has 13 amino acids. CDR3 coding DNA: TGTGCCAGCAGTGGCGAGTGGGGGGGCGAGCAGTACTTC. Translated: CASSGEWGGEQYF.

This sequence joins TRBV29-1 and TRBJ2-1; 9 bases map to TRBD2. This CDR3 is built from 19 residues. V shed 2 bases and J 1 base; nucleotides not matched to a gene: 15. The germline V gene encodes CDR1 SQVTM and CDR2 ANQGSEA. The CDR3 loop is CSVETDGLAGTLSYNEQFF. As DNA, the CDR3 is TGCAGCGTTGAAACAGATGGGCTAGCGGGAACATTATCCTACAATGAGCAGTTCTTC.

This sequence joins TRBV6-5 and TRBJ2-7, with TRBD2 identical over 8 bases. The V gene's germline CDR1 is MNHEY and CDR2 SVGAGI. The CDR3 has 13 residues. V lost 10 bases and J lost 2; bases outside the gene matches: 7. The CDR3 spells CATSGSTTYEQYF. The CDR3 bases are TGTGCCACGAGCGGGAGTACTACCTACGAGCAGTACTTC.

The V gene is TRBV18, the J gene TRBJ1-5; 7 nucleotides line up with TRBD1. The CDR3 runs to 14 residues. V lost 2 bases, J lost 4 bases, and 2 bases stayed unmatched. Per the germline V gene, CDR1 is KGHSH and CDR2 is LQKENI. The CDR3: CASSPGQENQPQHF. Written as DNA, the CDR3 is TGTGCCAGCTCACCAGGACAGGAAAATCAGCCCCAGCATTTT.

The chain combines TRBV6-1 with TRBJ1-1; D is ambiguous. V lost 2 bases and J lost 0, with 4 bases in between. The CDR3 extends over 13 amino acids. The germline V gene has CDR1 MNHNS and CDR2 SASEGT. The CDR3 DNA is TGTGCCAGCAGTGAAATAGTGAACACTGAAGCTTTCTTT. This sequence encodes CASSEIVNTEAFF.

The chain carries TRBV2 and TRBJ1-6, with D possibly TRBD1 on 6 matching bases. The germline gives CDR1 SNHLY, CDR2 FYNNEI. CDR3 length: 14 residues. Between the trimmed V and J ends, which lost 7 bases and 7 bases, there was a span of 14 bases. CDR3 sequence reads: CASTSGTPNSPLHF. The CDR3 coding sequence is TGTGCCAGCACTTCCGGGACACCAAATTCACCCCTCCACTTT.

This rearrangement joins TRBV18 to TRBJ2-3, with 8 bases fitting TRBD1. V was pared by 3 bases and J by 5 bases, with 1 base of the junction left unmatched. The CDR3 contains 13 residues. CDR1 and CDR2 from the germline V gene are KGHSH and LQKENI. The CDR3 region is CASSPTGGDTQYF. CDR3 DNA: TGTGCCAGCTCACCCACAGGGGGAGATACGCAGTATTTT.

The chain recombines TRBV27 with TRBJ1-1; 7 nucleotides match TRBD1. This CDR3 contains 16 residues. Unmatched junction bases numbered 10, after V lost 5 bases and J lost 1 base. Germline V gene sequence: CDR1 MNHEY, CDR2 SMNVEV (reference sequence). CDR3 sequence: CASSTQGGLENTEAFF. The CDR3 DNA is TGTGCCAGCAGTACCCAGGGGGGATTGGAGAACACTGAAGCTTTCTTT.

V usage is TRBV7-2 and J usage is TRBJ2-5, with a possible D match to TRBD2 (5 bases). Germline-derived CDR1 and CDR2 are SGHTA and FQGNSA. This CDR3 is built from 15 residues. The V and J ends lost 4 bases and 5 bases respectively, with 17 bases between them. The CDR3 DNA reads TGTGCCAGCAGCTCCCTAAGTCCAGGACTGGAGACCCAGTACTTC. It codes for CASSSLSPGLETQYF.

J is TRBJ1-2 and V is TRBV28, with 7 bases aligning to TRBD1. This CDR3 comprises 15 residues. Per germline, CDR1 MDHEN and CDR2 SYDVKM. V lost 6 bases and J lost 4; bases outside the gene matches: 11. CDR3 amino acids: CASSLTGTVIYGYTF. The CDR3, as DNA: TGTGCCAGCAGCCTAACGGGGACAGTCATCTATGGCTACACCTTC.

Remarks on this clone: The junction shows a germline mismatch at one end, possibly a read error. The V call is TRBV5-5, the J call TRBJ2-7; 16 bases align to TRBD2. The CDR3 covers 20 residues. Germline CDR1 reads SGHKS; CDR2 reads YYEKEE (reference sequence). For the CDR3, the DNA is TGTGCCAGCGGCTTCCTTCGGGGCGGGACTAGCGGGAGGGCCTTCTACGAGCAGTACTTC. Its protein product is CASGFLRGGTSGRAFYEQYF.

V gene TRBV11-2 combines with J gene TRBJ2-7; TRBD2 might be the D (6 bases). Germline V gene data show CDR1 as SGHAT and CDR2 as FQNNGV. The V end was cut by 8 bases, the J end by 6 bases, with 23 bases between. CDR3 length equals 15 residues. CDR3 DNA: TGTGCCAGCGCTCTAAATCCCTACGTGGGGGGCGAGCAGTACTTC. Translation gives CASALNPYVGGEQYF.

This chain connects TRBV19 to TRBJ2-3, with 9 positions matching TRBD2. CDR3 length equals 15 residues. After removal of 2 bases from V and 4 bases from J, the junction contained 4 bases not matched to a gene. CDR1 and CDR2 (germline): LNHDA, SQIVND (reference sequence). The CDR3 region is CASSILAGRADTQYF. For the CDR3, the DNA is TGTGCCAGTAGTATACTAGCGGGACGAGCAGATACGCAGTATTTT.

The rearrangement links TRBV5-4 to TRBJ1-1; the match to TRBD1 covers 7 bases. The CDR3 is 14 amino acids. The V and J ends lost 4 bases and 4 bases, in that order; junction bases with no gene match: 7. The germline V gene has CDR1 SGHNT and CDR2 YYREEE (reference sequence). The DNA of the CDR3 is TGTGCCAGCAGCCTAAAACAGGGGTCCACTGAAGCTTTCTTT. This translates into CASSLKQGSTEAFF.